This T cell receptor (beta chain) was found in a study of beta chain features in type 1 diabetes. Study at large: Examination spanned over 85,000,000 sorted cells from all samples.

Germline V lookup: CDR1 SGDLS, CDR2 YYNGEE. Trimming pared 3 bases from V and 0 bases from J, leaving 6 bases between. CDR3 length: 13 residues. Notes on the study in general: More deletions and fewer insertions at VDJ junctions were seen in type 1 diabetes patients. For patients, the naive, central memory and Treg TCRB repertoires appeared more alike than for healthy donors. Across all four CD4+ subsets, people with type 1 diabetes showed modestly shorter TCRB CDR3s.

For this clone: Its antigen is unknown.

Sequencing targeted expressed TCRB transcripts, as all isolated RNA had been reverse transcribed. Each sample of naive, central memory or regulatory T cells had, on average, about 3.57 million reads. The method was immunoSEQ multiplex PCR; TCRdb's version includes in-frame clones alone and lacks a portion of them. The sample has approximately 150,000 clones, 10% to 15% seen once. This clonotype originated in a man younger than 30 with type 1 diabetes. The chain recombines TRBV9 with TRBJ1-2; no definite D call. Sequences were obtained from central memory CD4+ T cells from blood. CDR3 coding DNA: TGTGCCAGCAGCGCCGGTACTAACTATGGCTACACCTTC. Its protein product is CASSAGTNYGYTF.